Listed here is a single TCR beta chain. Germline lookup yields CDR1 GTSNPN and CDR2 SVGIG (reference sequence). V was trimmed by 0 bases and J by 13 bases, leaving 13 bases between them. The CDR3 is 12 residues long. The data originate from a study of PD-1 blockade in classical Hodgkin lymphoma. Each patient's relapse followed autologous stem cell transplantation, and brentuximab vedotin exposure varied. Libraries were prepared by immunoSEQ multiplex PCR; TCRdb keeps only in-frame clonotypes and omits some of them. The data contain nearly 55,000 clones, about 85% of them seen just once; the ten biggest clones take up roughly 16%.

The sequence came from a human donor with classical Hodgkin lymphoma. The chain recombines TRBV30 with TRBJ1-3, with a weak D call TRBD1 (6 bases). The input for sequencing was peripheral blood mononuclear cells (PBMCs), taken at baseline. CDR3 bases: TGTGCCTGGAGTGTACAGGGCCAGGTGATATATTTT. Translating it yields CAWSVQGQVIYF.